The 29 T cell receptor beta chains reported below all come from one sample, sequenced in a study of read filtering for tumor transcriptome and immune sequencing. Molecular barcoded adaptors covering alpha/delta and beta/gamma chains were used on approximately 400 ng RNA. TCRdb recomputed calls from the reads with MiXCR, one row per CDR3 protein. Here the sample spans about 38,000 distinct CDR3 sequences, 14% being singletons. The sample comprised a population of CD138-negative cells sorted from bone marrow. These receptors originate from a donor older than 35 with multiple myeloma.

The table lists this clonotype with many counts. The rearrangement joins TRBV24-1 to TRBJ2-5; 10 nucleotides line up with TRBD2. The CDR3 has 17 residues. V was pared by 4 bases and J by 0 bases, with 7 bases of the junction left unmatched. The germline CDR1 and CDR2 sequences are KGHDR and SFDVKD. The CDR3: CATSETLAGGYQETQYF. The DNA for the CDR3 is TGTGCCACCAGTGAGACCTTAGCGGGGGGATACCAAGAGACCCAGTACTTC.

This clonotype was seen ten or more times. Lacking the conserved final phenylalanine or tryptophan, this CDR3 likely reflects a read error. The rearrangement joins TRBV29-1 to TRBJ1-1; D not resolved. The V end lost 7 bases, the J end lost 3 bases, and 15 bases lay between the germline ends. Germline-derived CDR1 and CDR2 are SQVTM and ANQGSEA. The CDR3 has 13 residues. CDR3 DNA: TGCAGCGCCGAGCGGGGAGGGTACACTGAAGCTTTCCTT. It translates to CSAERGGYTEAFL.

This clonotype was observed many times. The CDR3 region has the DNA TGTGCCACCAGTGACTTAAATCCCTACGAATCGGACACCGGGGAGCTGTTTTTT. This codes for CATSDLNPYESDTGELFF. The rearrangement joins TRBV24-1 to TRBJ2-2; D ambiguous. Deletions cut 4 bases from V and 3 bases from J, with 20 bases between. Germline V gene data show CDR1 as KGHDR and CDR2 as SFDVKD. The CDR3 has 18 amino acids.

This clonotype was seen at least ten times. This rearrangement joins TRBV5-1 to TRBJ2-3; 7 bases fit TRBD2. V shed 4 bases and J 1 base; nucleotides not matched to a gene: 9. The V gene's germline CDR1 is SGHRS and CDR2 YFSETQ. This CDR3 comprises 16 residues. CDR3 DNA sequence: TGCGCCAGCAGCCAGAGGACGGGAGGACGCACAGATACGCAGTATTTT. The encoded protein is CASSQRTGGRTDTQYF.

This clonotype was detected a few times. The chain joins TRBV11-2 to TRBJ2-1; 11 nucleotides line up with TRBD2. This CDR3 spans 16 amino acids. V shed 3 bases and J 4 bases; nucleotides not matched to a gene: 5. CDR1 SGHAT and CDR2 FQNNGV come from the germline V gene. The CDR3 nucleotides are TGTGCCAGCAGCTTTGTAGCGGGAGGGGTTTACAATGAGCAGTTCTTC. Amino acids: CASSFVAGGVYNEQFF.

The chain employs TRBV9 and TRBJ2-3; D remains unclear. In germline, CDR1 is SGDLS, CDR2 YYNGEE. The V end lost 0 bases, the J end lost 3 bases, and 5 bases lay between the germline ends. The CDR3 sequence is 13 residues long. The CDR3 coding sequence is TGTGCCAGCAGCGTAGCTGTAACAGATACGCAGTATTTT. Encoded protein: CASSVAVTDTQYF.

This chain joins TRBV28 and TRBJ1-1; D call uncertain. V shed 6 bases and J shed 3 bases, with 17 bases lying between them. From germline, CDR1 is MDHEN and CDR2 SYDVKM. The CDR3 has 15 residues. The CDR3 loop reads CASSSMQEWDTEAFF. CDR3 DNA sequence: TGTGCCAGCAGCTCTATGCAGGAGTGGGACACTGAAGCTTTCTTT.

In its sample, this clonotype was seen many times. The chain recombines TRBV7-9 with TRBJ1-1; no clear D gene. CDR1 SEHNR and CDR2 FQNEAQ come from the germline V gene (reference sequence). V gave up 6 bases and J gave up 8 bases, with 13 bases separating them. There are 12 residues in the CDR3. The CDR3 nucleotides are TGTGCCAGCAGTCTGAGCTTGTCAGAAGCTTTCTTT. This gives the protein CASSLSLSEAFF.

This clonotype was seen repeatedly, ten times or more. This chain uses TRBV10-3 with TRBJ2-6, with TRBD1 matching 7 bases. Germline CDR1 reads ENHRY; CDR2 reads SYGVKD. With V trimmed by 8 bases and J by 0 bases, 7 bases remained unmatched. The CDR3 runs 16 residues. In nucleotides, the CDR3 is TGTGCCATCCGGACAGGTCTAAGCTCTGGGGCCAACGTCCTGACTTTC. This gives the protein CAIRTGLSSGANVLTF.

This clonotype was counted at least ten times. This rearrangement joins TRBV29-1 to TRBJ2-2; TRBD2 aligns across 8 bases. V lost 2 bases, J lost 4 bases, and 6 bases stayed unmatched. Germline assignment: CDR1 SQVTM and CDR2 ANQGSEA. This CDR3 is built from 15 residues. This chain's CDR3 is CSVENRGGSTGELFF. In nucleotides, the CDR3 is TGCAGCGTTGAAAATCGGGGGGGGTCCACCGGGGAGCTGTTTTTT.

As for this clonotype: It may be a read error: a sequence one base away is much more abundant. This sequence joins TRBV30 and TRBJ1-1, with 11 bases identical to TRBD1. Unmatched junction bases numbered 6, after V lost 2 bases and J lost 4 bases. The CDR3 is made up of 15 amino acids. Germline loops: CDR1 GTSNPN, CDR2 SVGIG (reference sequence). The CDR3 DNA reads TGTGCCTGGAGTCCAAGGACAGGGGGCAGCACTGAAGCTTTCTTT. Its protein product is CAWSPRTGGSTEAFF.

In its sample, this clonotype was seen a few times. The V and J genes are TRBV6-1 and TRBJ1-3, with 8 positions matching TRBD1. Germline CDR1 MNHNS, CDR2 SASEGT. The CDR3 runs 14 residues. V shed 6 bases, J shed 6 bases, and the junction held 7 bases outside the gene matches. For the CDR3, the DNA is TGTGCCAGCAGCGACCAGACAGGGGCAAACACCATATATTTT. Its protein product is CASSDQTGANTIYF.

This clonotype is large within its sample. The chain recombines TRBV12-3 or TRBV12-4 with TRBJ2-2; no clear D gene. V lost 5 bases and J 6 bases, leaving 7 bases between the germline ends. The CDR3 runs to 12 residues. The CDR3 bases are TGTGCCAGCAGTCTTCAGCCCGGGGAGCTGTTTTTT. It yields the protein CASSLQPGELFF.

To note about this clonotype: The CDR3 ends on some other residue instead of the conserved phenylalanine or tryptophan, so this is likely a read error. V usage is TRBV6-1 and J usage is TRBJ2-4, with D hard to call. Germline V CDR1 and CDR2: MNHNS, SASEGT. There are 16 residues in the CDR3. V was cut by 2 bases and J by 0 bases, with 11 bases left in between. The CDR3 region is CASSESIVGAKNIQYS. The CDR3 bases are TGTGCCAGCAGTGAAAGCATCGTTGGAGCCAAAAACATTCAGTACTCC.

Concerning this clonotype: This likely reflects a read error, since a far larger clone is one base away. The V gene is TRBV6-6, the J gene TRBJ2-1; D remains ambiguous. Gene TRBJ2-7 matches the end of the DNA better, so the J call may be wrong. The germline gives CDR1 MNHNY, CDR2 SVGAGI (reference sequence). This CDR3 region has 11 residues. CDR3 residues: CASGPQYEQYF. The CDR3 nucleotides are TGTGCCAGCGGCCCCCAGTACGAGCAGTACTTC.

This clonotype was counted between two and nine times. The chain combines TRBV10-3 with TRBJ2-3, with TRBD1 identical over 8 bases. Germline trimming cut 5 bases from V and 2 bases from J; bases unmatched to any gene: 9. Germline CDR1 is ENHRY and CDR2 is SYGVKD. The CDR3 contains 16 residues. This chain's CDR3 is CAISPGTGPVTDTQYF. The CDR3 nucleotides read TGTGCCATCAGTCCCGGGACAGGTCCCGTCACAGATACGCAGTATTTT.

This clonotype was detected ten times or more. This chain links TRBV7-2 with TRBJ2-1, with 8 bases matching TRBD2. The CDR3 loop spans 13 amino acids. Trimming took 11 bases from V and 7 from J; bases not matched to a gene: 10. Germline CDR1 is SGHTA and CDR2 is FQGNSA. CDR3 loop: CAEPGGGVNEQFF. The CDR3 coding sequence is TGTGCCGAACCCGGGGGGGGCGTAAATGAGCAGTTCTTC.

The table lists this clonotype with many counts. The chain joins TRBV12-3 or TRBV12-4 to TRBJ1-5, with D maybe TRBD1 (6 bases). This CDR3 comprises 13 residues. V was cut by 6 bases and J by 5 bases, with 11 bases left in between. As DNA, the CDR3 is TGTGCCAGCAGCACAGGGAACCATCAGCCCCAGCATTTT. Amino acid sequence: CASSTGNHQPQHF.

This clonotype was seen many times. CDR3 nucleotide sequence: TGCAGTGCTAGGGTCGGTATTCAGTTCGACGAGCAGTACTTC. It codes for CSARVGIQFDEQYF. V gene TRBV20-1 combines with J gene TRBJ2-7; D is unresolved. V was clipped by 3 bases and J by 5 bases, with 17 bases between them. Germline V gene data show CDR1 as DFQATT and CDR2 as SNEGSKA (reference sequence). The CDR3 spans 14 residues.

This clonotype was counted only a few times. V gene TRBV19 combines with J gene TRBJ2-2; no clear D. Trimming shortened V by 5 bases and J by 4 bases, and 11 bases separated the two germline ends. The CDR3 contains 14 residues. The germline V gene has CDR1 LNHDA and CDR2 SQIVND (reference sequence). This CDR3 reads CASSSFRGTGELFF. The CDR3 nucleotides read TGTGCCAGTAGTTCGTTCCGAGGCACCGGGGAGCTGTTTTTT.

This clonotype was observed many times. The chain links TRBV2 to TRBJ2-5, with a tentative D call TRBD2 (6 bases). The V gene's germline CDR1 is SNHLY and CDR2 FYNNEI. V was cut by 1 base and J by 5 bases, with 11 bases left in between. The CDR3 is 14 residues long. The CDR3 region has the DNA TGTGCCAGCAGTGAAGAAGCGGGCCGGGAGACCCAGTACTTC. It yields the protein CASSEEAGRETQYF.

This clonotype was observed many times. The chain combines TRBV3-1 with TRBJ1-1; 7 bases map to TRBD1. Per germline, CDR1 LGHDT and CDR2 YNNKEL (reference sequence). The trim removed 1 base at V and 6 bases at J, leaving 5 bases unmatched. The CDR3 loop spans 14 amino acids. The CDR3 DNA reads as TGTGCCAGCAGCCAAGGGGGAGGGGGCCCTGAAGCTTTCTTT. It is translated as CASSQGGGGPEAFF.

This clonotype appeared many times. The V call is TRBV4-2, the J call TRBJ2-1; possibly TRBD1 for D (5 bases). The CDR3 runs 15 residues. Trimming pared 0 bases from V and 12 bases from J, leaving 18 bases between. CDR1 is LGHNA, CDR2 YNFKEQ, per germline. The chain's CDR3 is CASSQEGRLEFGQFF. Here the CDR3 DNA reads TGTGCCAGCAGCCAAGAGGGGCGATTGGAGTTTGGGCAGTTCTTC.

This clonotype was counted at least ten times. One junction end does not reproduce the germline sequence, and a read error may be involved. The chain is built from TRBV14 and TRBJ2-3; D unresolved. This CDR3 is built from 13 residues. Per the germline V gene, CDR1 is SGHDN and CDR2 is FVKESK. The CDR3 DNA reads as TGTGCCAGCAGCCAAGAATTCACAGCTACGCAGTATTTT. It specifies CASSQEFTATQYF. Variable domain in full (rest from reference TRBV14 and TRBJ2-3): EAGVTQFPSHSVIEKGQTVTLRCDPISGHDNLYWYRRVMGKEIKFLLHFVKESKQDESGMPNNRFLAERTGGTYSTLKVQPAELEDSGVYFCASSQEFTATQYFGPGTRLTVL.

This clonotype was found many times. The chain links TRBV7-3 to TRBJ2-3, with TRBD2 identical over 7 bases. With 5 bases clipped from V and 1 base from J, the junction kept 3 bases outside the gene matches. Germline loops: CDR1 SGHTA, CDR2 FQGTGA. The CDR3 sequence is 14 residues long. The DNA of the CDR3 is TGTGCCAGCAGCGAGAGCGGGGGCACAGATACGCAGTATTTT. Protein: CASSESGGTDTQYF.

The V and J genes are TRBV7-9 and TRBJ1-1, with D unresolved. This CDR3 is 11 amino acids long. The V end was cut by 5 bases, the J end by 5 bases, with 6 bases between. Germline V gene lookup returns CDR1 SEHNR and CDR2 FQNEAQ (reference sequence). The DNA of the CDR3 is TGTGCCAGCAGCACTGGGACTGAAGCTTTCTTT. This codes for CASSTGTEAFF.

On this clonotype itself: A read error is possible here, since a much larger clone lies one base away. The chain has TRBV20-1 and TRBJ1-5; TRBD1 is a possible D gene (6 bases). Germline values: CDR1 DFQATT, CDR2 SNEGSKA (reference sequence). V was trimmed by 7 bases and J by 2 bases, leaving 12 bases between them. The CDR3 extends over 13 amino acids. This CDR3 reads CSGSRQGNQPQHF. As DNA, the CDR3 is TGCAGTGGCAGTCGACAGGGCAATCAGCCCCAGCATTTT.

The chain carries TRBV7-9 and TRBJ2-7, with D possibly TRBD2 on 6 matching bases. This CDR3 has 12 residues. V was cut by 1 base and J by 9 bases, with 10 bases left in between. Germline CDR1 SEHNR, CDR2 FQNEAQ (reference sequence). In DNA form, the CDR3 reads TGTGCCAGCAGCTTAGGGGGTAGCGGGCAGTACTTC. It yields the protein CASSLGGSGQYF. The variable domain in full, with the rest retrieved from reference TRBV7-9 and TRBJ2-7, is DTGVSQNPRHKITKRGQNVTFRCDPISEHNRLYWYRQTLGQGPEFLTYFQNEAQLEKSRLLSDRFSAERPKGSFSTLEIQRTEQGDSAMYLCASSLGGSGQYFGPGTRLTVT.

This clonotype was observed at least ten times. This chain uses TRBV20-1 with TRBJ2-3; 9 bases agree with TRBD2. Germline V gene sequence: CDR1 DFQATT, CDR2 SNEGSKA (reference sequence). This CDR3 has 15 residues. After removal of 3 bases from V and 3 bases from J, the junction contained 7 bases not matched to a gene. The DNA for the CDR3 is TGCAGTGCTAGTAGCAGCGGGGGGAGTACAGATACGCAGTATTTT. Its translation is CSASSSGGSTDTQYF.